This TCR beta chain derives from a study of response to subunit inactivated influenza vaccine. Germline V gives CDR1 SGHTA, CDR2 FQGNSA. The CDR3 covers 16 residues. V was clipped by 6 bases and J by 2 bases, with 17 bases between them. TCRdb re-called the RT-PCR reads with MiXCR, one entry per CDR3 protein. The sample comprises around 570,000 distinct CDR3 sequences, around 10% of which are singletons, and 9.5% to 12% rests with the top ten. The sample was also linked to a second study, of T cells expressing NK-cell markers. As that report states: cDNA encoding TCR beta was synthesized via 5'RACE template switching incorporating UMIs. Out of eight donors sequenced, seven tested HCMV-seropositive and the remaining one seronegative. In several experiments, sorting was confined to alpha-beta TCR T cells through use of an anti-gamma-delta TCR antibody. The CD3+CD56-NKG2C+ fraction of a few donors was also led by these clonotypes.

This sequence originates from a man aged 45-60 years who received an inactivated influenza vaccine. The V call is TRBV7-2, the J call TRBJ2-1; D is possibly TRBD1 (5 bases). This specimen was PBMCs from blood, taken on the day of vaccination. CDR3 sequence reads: CASRLQVRAAYNEQFF. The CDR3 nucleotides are TGTGCCAGCAGACTACAAGTCAGGGCGGCCTACAATGAGCAGTTCTTC.